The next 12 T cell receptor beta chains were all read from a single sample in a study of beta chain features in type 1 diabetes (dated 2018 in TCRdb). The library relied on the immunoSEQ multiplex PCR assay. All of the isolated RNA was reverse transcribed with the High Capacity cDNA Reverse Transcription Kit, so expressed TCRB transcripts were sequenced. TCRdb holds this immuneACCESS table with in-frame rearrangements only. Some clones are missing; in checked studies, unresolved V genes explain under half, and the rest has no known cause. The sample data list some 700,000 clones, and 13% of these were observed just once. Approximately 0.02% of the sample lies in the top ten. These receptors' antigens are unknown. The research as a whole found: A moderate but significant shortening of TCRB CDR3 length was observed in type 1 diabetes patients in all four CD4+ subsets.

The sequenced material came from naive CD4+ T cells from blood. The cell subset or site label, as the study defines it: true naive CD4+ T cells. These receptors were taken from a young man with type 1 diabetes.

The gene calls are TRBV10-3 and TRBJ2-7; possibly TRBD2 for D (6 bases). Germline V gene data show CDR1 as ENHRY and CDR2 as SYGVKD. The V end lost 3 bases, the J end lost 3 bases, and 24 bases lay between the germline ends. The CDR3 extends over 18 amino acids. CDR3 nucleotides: TGTGCCATCAGTGATACCGCGGGACGGCCCCCAGAACACTACGAGCAGTACTTC. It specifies CAISDTAGRPPEHYEQYF.

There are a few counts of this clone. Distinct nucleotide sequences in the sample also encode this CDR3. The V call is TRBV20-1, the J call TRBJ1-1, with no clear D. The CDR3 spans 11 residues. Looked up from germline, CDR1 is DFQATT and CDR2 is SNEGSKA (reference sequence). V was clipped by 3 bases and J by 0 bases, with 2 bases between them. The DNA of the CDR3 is TGCAGTGCTAGGCTGAACACTGAAGCTTTCTTT. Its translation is CSARLNTEAFF.

CDR3 region: CASSVGQGGYGYTF. The CDR3 DNA is TGTGCCAGCAGTGTGGGACAGGGCGGCTATGGCTACACCTTC. This chain links TRBV2 with TRBJ1-2, with TRBD1 matching 9 bases. V shed 4 bases and J 4 bases; nucleotides not matched to a gene: 4. The CDR3 sequence is 14 residues long. Germline assignment: CDR1 SNHLY and CDR2 FYNNEI.

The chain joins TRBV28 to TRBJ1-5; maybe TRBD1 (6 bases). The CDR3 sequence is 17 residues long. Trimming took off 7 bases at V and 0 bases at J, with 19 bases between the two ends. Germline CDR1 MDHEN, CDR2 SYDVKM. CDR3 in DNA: TGTGCCAGCAACCCTACTGGGGGGCCATATAGCAATCAGCCCCAGCATTTT. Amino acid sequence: CASNPTGGPYSNQPQHF.

CDR3 protein: CASSGAVKSTQYF. In nucleotides, the CDR3 is TGTGCCAGCAGTGGGGCAGTCAAATCCACCCAGTACTTC. This chain uses TRBV2 with TRBJ2-5; the D is unclear. This CDR3 has 13 amino acids. The germline V gene encodes CDR1 SNHLY and CDR2 FYNNEI. V was trimmed by 4 bases and J by 8 bases, leaving 14 bases between them. The complete variable domain, with remaining parts taken from reference TRBV2 and TRBJ2-5, reads EPEVTQTPSHQVTQMGQEVILRCVPISNHLYFYWYRQILGQKVEFLVSFYNNEISEKSEIFDDQFSVERPDGSNFTLKIRSTKLEDSAMYFCASSGAVKSTQYFGPGTRLLVL.

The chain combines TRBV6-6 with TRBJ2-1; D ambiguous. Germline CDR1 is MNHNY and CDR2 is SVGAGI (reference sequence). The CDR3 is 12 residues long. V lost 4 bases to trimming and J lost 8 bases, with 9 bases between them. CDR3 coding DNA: TGTGCCAGCAGTTTAGGTGGCCATGAGCAGTTCTTC. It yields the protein CASSLGGHEQFF.

CDR3 sequence (DNA): TGTGCCAGCAGTGCGTCAGAGACCCAGTACTTC. This gives the protein CASSASETQYF. The rearrangement uses TRBV6-1 and TRBJ2-5; D is undetermined. From germline, CDR1 is MNHNS and CDR2 SASEGT. The CDR3 is 11 residues long. With 4 bases removed from V and 4 bases from J, the gap between germline ends came to 4 bases.

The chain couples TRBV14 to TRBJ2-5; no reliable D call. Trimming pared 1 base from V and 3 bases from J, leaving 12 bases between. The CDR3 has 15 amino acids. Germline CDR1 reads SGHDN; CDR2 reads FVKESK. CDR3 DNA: TGTGCCAGCAGCCAAGCGTCTCGTAGGGAAGAGACCCAGTACTTC. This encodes CASSQASRREETQYF.

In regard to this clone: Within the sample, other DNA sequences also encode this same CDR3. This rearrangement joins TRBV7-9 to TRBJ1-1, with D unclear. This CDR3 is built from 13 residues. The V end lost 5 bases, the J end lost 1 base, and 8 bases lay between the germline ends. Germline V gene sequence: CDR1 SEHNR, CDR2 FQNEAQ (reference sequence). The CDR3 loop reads CASSPTENTEAFF. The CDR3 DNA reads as TGTGCCAGCAGCCCTACAGAGAACACTGAAGCTTTCTTT.

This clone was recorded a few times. The CDR3 DNA reads TGCAGCGTTACTGGACAGGGATTGGGTGGTACGCAGTATTTT. Its protein product is CSVTGQGLGGTQYF. This chain links TRBV29-1 with TRBJ2-3; 8 bases align to TRBD1. V shed 5 bases and J 8 bases; nucleotides not matched to a gene: 12. The CDR3 extends over 14 amino acids. Germline CDR1 SQVTM, CDR2 ANQGSEA.

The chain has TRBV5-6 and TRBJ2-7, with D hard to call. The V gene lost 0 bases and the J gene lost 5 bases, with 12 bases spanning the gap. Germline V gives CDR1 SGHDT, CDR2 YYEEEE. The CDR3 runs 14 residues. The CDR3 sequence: CASSLGHGVNEQYF. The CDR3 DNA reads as TGTGCCAGCAGCTTGGGTCATGGTGTGAACGAGCAGTACTTC.

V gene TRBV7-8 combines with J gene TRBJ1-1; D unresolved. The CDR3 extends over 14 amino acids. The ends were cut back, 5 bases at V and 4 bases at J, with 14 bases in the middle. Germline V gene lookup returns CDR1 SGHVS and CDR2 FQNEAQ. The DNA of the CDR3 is TGTGCCAGCAGCCCTGGTCGAGGGAGCACTGAAGCTTTCTTT. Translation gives CASSPGRGSTEAFF.